This TCR beta chain emerged from a study of post-analysis software for immune sequencing data. About the study: Clinical courses comprised relapsing-remitting, secondary progressive and progressive-relapsing multiple sclerosis. Findings and limits, study-wide: Multiple sclerosis was associated with a significant reduction in normalized Chao1 diversity relative to controls. About five TRBV segments appeared more often in patients than in controls, and TRBV5-6, TRBV5-1 and TRBV20-1 were among these.

From germline, CDR1 is SGHRS and CDR2 YFSETQ. The CDR3 has 15 residues. V shed 5 bases and J 4 bases; nucleotides not matched to a gene: 5. Remarks on this clonotype: Its matching antigen is unknown.

cDNA libraries for TCR beta contained unique molecular identifiers. A population of about 0.85 to 11 million T cells gave rise to roughly 0.5 million cDNA molecules. TCRdb ran MiXCR on the PCR reads and lists one entry per CDR3 protein. The sample includes 800,000 to 950,000 distinct CDR3 sequences, about 50% of them seen just once. Specimen: blood. This chain links TRBV5-1 with TRBJ2-1; the match to TRBD2 covers 11 bases. This clonotype originated in a girl aged 5 to 17 with multiple sclerosis. The CDR3 DNA is TGCGCCAGCAGTAACCGGACTAGCGGGTACAATGAGCAGTTCTTC. Protein: CASSNRTSGYNEQFF.